The 32 T cell receptor beta chains listed next were all sequenced from one sample in a study of CD8 T cells in Susac syndrome. Random hexamers served to reverse transcribe roughly 0.45 to 1 ug RNA. TCRdb reprocessed the immunoSEQ multiplex PCR reads via MiXCR and lists one record per CDR3 protein. The table includes about 160,000 distinct CDR3 sequences, 93% detected once. The specimen sequenced was CD4+ T cells from PBMCs. Receptor source: a human donor in good health.

This rearrangement joins TRBV5-1 to TRBJ2-2; the D gene is possibly TRBD2 (5 bases). CDR3 size: 14 residues. Germline V gene lookup returns CDR1 SGHRS and CDR2 YFSETQ. V was cut by 2 bases and J by 5 bases, with 10 bases left in between. The DNA of the CDR3 is TGCGCCAGCAGCTTTTGGCTAGCAACCGGGGAGCTGTTTTTT. Its protein product is CASSFWLATGELFF.

In DNA, the CDR3 is TGCAGTGCTTCCGGGACTAATGAAAAACTGTTTTTT. It is translated as CSASGTNEKLFF. This sequence joins TRBV20-1 and TRBJ1-4, with D uncertain. V gave up 5 bases and J gave up 2 bases, with 6 bases separating them. CDR3 length equals 12 residues. From germline, CDR1 is DFQATT and CDR2 SNEGSKA (reference sequence).

This rearrangement joins TRBV3-1 to TRBJ2-3; 8 nucleotides agree with TRBD1. Germline V lookup: CDR1 LGHDT, CDR2 YNNKEL (reference sequence). With V trimmed by 4 bases and J by 6 bases, 9 bases remained unmatched. The CDR3 is 15 residues long. CDR3 protein: CASSRTGIDVDTQYF. The CDR3 DNA is TGTGCCAGCAGCCGGACAGGGATTGACGTGGATACGCAGTATTTT.

CDR3 DNA sequence: TGTGCCAGCAGTTATCGTCTTAAGGGGGCGCCTAATGAAAAACTGTTTTTT. Its translation is CASSYRLKGAPNEKLFF. The chain links TRBV6-9 to TRBJ1-4; 7 bases line up with TRBD1. Germline values: CDR1 MNHGY, CDR2 SVAAGI. V dropped 2 bases and J dropped 3; count of bases not matched to a gene: 9. There are 17 residues in the CDR3.

The rearrangement uses TRBV3-1 and TRBJ1-5; tentative D call: TRBD1 (5 bases). The CDR3 runs to 14 residues. CDR1 and CDR2 from the germline V gene are LGHDT and YNNKEL (reference sequence). The V end was cut by 3 bases, the J end by 3 bases, with 9 bases between. The CDR3 region has the DNA TGTGCCAGCAGCCAGGGGCCTATCAATCAGCCCCAGCATTTT. Encoded protein: CASSQGPINQPQHF.

This sequence joins TRBV19 and TRBJ2-3; possibly TRBD1 for D (6 bases). V was pared by 3 bases and J by 5 bases, with 18 bases between. This CDR3 contains 16 residues. Germline loops: CDR1 LNHDA, CDR2 SQIVND (reference sequence). In DNA form, the CDR3 reads TGTGCCAGTAGTATTCCCCCGGGACACCCAGGAGATACGCAGTATTTT. This translates into CASSIPPGHPGDTQYF.

The rearrangement uses TRBV6-5 and TRBJ2-5, with no clear D. The CDR3 has 13 residues. Between the trimmed V and J ends, which lost 5 bases and 7 bases, there was a span of 14 bases. Germline CDR1 is MNHEY and CDR2 is SVGAGI. Here the CDR3 reads CASSPLRWGTQYF. DNA of the CDR3: TGTGCCAGCAGTCCCCTGAGATGGGGGACCCAGTACTTC.

CDR3 nucleotides: TGTGCCAGCAGGAGGGGGGGGTCCTACGAGCAGTACTTC. As protein: CASRRGGSYEQYF. The rearrangement links TRBV27 to TRBJ2-7; D is perhaps TRBD2 (7 bases). V gave up 6 bases and J gave up 1 base, with 10 bases separating them. CDR1 is MNHEY and CDR2 is SMNVEV in the germline V gene (reference sequence). CDR3 length: 13 residues.

The chain has TRBV5-1 and TRBJ1-1, with D maybe TRBD1 (5 bases). Germline loops: CDR1 SGHRS, CDR2 YFSETQ. The CDR3 extends over 14 amino acids. Trimming shortened V by 0 bases and J by 3 bases, and 9 bases separated the two germline ends. CDR3: CASSLGGGDTEAFF. CDR3 coding DNA: TGCGCCAGCAGCTTGGGGGGGGGTGACACTGAAGCTTTCTTT.

The CDR3 sequence: CASSYSGGTYNEQFF. As DNA, the CDR3 is TGTGCCAGCAGTTATAGCGGGGGGACCTACAATGAGCAGTTCTTC. The genes are TRBV6-5 and TRBJ2-1; TRBD2 matches 10 bases. This CDR3 is 15 amino acids long. V lost 3 bases, J lost 2 bases, and 1 base stayed unmatched. Germline V CDR1 and CDR2: MNHEY, SVGAGI.

The V call is TRBV5-6, the J call TRBJ2-7; the D gene is possibly TRBD1 (6 bases). The CDR3 spans 15 residues. Trimming stripped 3 bases from V and 2 bases from J, with 15 bases between. CDR1 SGHDT and CDR2 YYEEEE come from the germline V gene. CDR3: CASSSLGTKAYEQYF. Written as DNA, the CDR3 is TGTGCCAGCAGCTCCCTCGGGACAAAAGCCTACGAGCAGTACTTC.

V is TRBV19 and J is TRBJ2-7, with TRBD2 identical over 11 bases. In germline, CDR1 is LNHDA, CDR2 SQIVND (reference sequence). The CDR3 has 14 amino acids. J lost 7 bases, V lost 5 bases, and 7 bases had no gene match. CDR3 nucleotides: TGTGCCAGTAGTGTACTAGCGGGGGAAGAGGAGCAGTACTTC. Translating gives CASSVLAGEEEQYF.

The chain couples TRBV7-2 to TRBJ2-1; D not resolved. CDR1 and CDR2 from the germline V gene are SGHTA and FQGNSA. This CDR3 contains 15 residues. The germline V and J ends were trimmed by 6 bases and 3 bases, with 15 bases remaining between them. The CDR3 DNA reads TGTGCCAGCAGGCCATCTTTGCGGAACTACAATGAGCAGTTCTTC. Encoded protein: CASRPSLRNYNEQFF.

The chain links TRBV29-1 to TRBJ1-2; 9 nucleotides line up with TRBD1. With V trimmed by 7 bases and J by 4 bases, 4 bases remained unmatched. CDR3 length: 12 residues. Germline V gene sequence: CDR1 SQVTM, CDR2 ANQGSEA. CDR3 coding DNA: TGCAGCGCAGGACAGGGGTCCTATGGCTACACCTTC. It codes for CSAGQGSYGYTF.

The gene calls are TRBV2 and TRBJ1-2; 8 bases map to TRBD1. Per germline, CDR1 SNHLY and CDR2 FYNNEI. The CDR3 extends over 13 amino acids. V was pared by 5 bases and J by 7 bases, with 6 bases of the junction left unmatched. The CDR3, as DNA: TGTGCCAGCAGTACAGGGGGGCTGGGTGGCTACACCTTC. Translation gives CASSTGGLGGYTF.

The gene calls are TRBV19 and TRBJ1-1; weak D call: TRBD1 (6 bases). CDR1 LNHDA and CDR2 SQIVND come from the germline V gene (reference sequence). V was pared by 6 bases and J by 4 bases, with 21 bases between. The CDR3 length is 16 residues. The chain's CDR3 is CASSSPGGGPPTEAFF. Written as DNA, the CDR3 is TGTGCCAGTAGCTCCCCCGGGGGGGGGCCCCCCACTGAAGCTTTCTTT.

In its sample, this clonotype was seen once. The chain links TRBV29-1 to TRBJ1-1, with 7 bases lining up with TRBD1. The CDR3 contains 17 residues. Germline CDR1 and CDR2: SQVTM and ANQGSEA. Trimming removed 8 bases from V and 0 bases from J; junction bases left unmatched: 18. The CDR3 sequence is CSTIQGGSSYMNTEAFF. CDR3 nucleotides: TGCAGCACCATCCAGGGGGGAAGTTCCTACATGAACACTGAAGCTTTCTTT.

The chain is built from TRBV6-6 and TRBJ1-2; 9 nucleotides match TRBD1. The CDR3 sequence is 13 residues long. The V and J ends lost 7 bases and 8 bases, in that order; junction bases with no gene match: 8. Germline V gene data show CDR1 as MNHNY and CDR2 as SVGAGI (reference sequence). CDR3 residues: CASIDRGLKGYTF. The CDR3, as DNA: TGTGCCAGCATCGACAGGGGGTTGAAGGGCTACACCTTC.

This chain joins TRBV19 and TRBJ1-1, with D possibly being TRBD1 (6 bases). V lost 7 bases to trimming and J lost 4 bases, with 16 bases between them. The CDR3 is 14 residues long. Germline V gene sequence: CDR1 LNHDA, CDR2 SQIVND (reference sequence). For the CDR3, the DNA is TGTGCCAGTACCCCCGAGGGGGAGATCACTGAAGCTTTCTTT. Amino acid sequence: CASTPEGEITEAFF.

The chain joins TRBV9 to TRBJ2-6; D not resolved. The CDR3 sequence is 17 residues long. The V end lost 2 bases, the J end lost 0 bases, and 12 bases lay between the germline ends. Germline loops: CDR1 SGDLS, CDR2 YYNGEE. CDR3 nucleotides: TGTGCCAGCAGCGTGGCAGGTCTCTCCTCTGGGGCCAACGTCCTGACTTTC. Encoded protein: CASSVAGLSSGANVLTF.

The chain uses TRBV18 and TRBJ1-2, with D unresolved. This CDR3 spans 15 amino acids. V lost 0 bases to trimming and J lost 5 bases, with 13 bases between them. Germline V gene sequence: CDR1 KGHSH, CDR2 LQKENI. CDR3 DNA: TGTGCCAGCTCACCACCTTTTGGGATAGGGTATGGCTACACCTTC. It encodes CASSPPFGIGYGYTF.

V usage is TRBV18 and J usage is TRBJ1-2, with 7 bases identical to TRBD1. Germline CDR1 KGHSH, CDR2 LQKENI. J lost 3 bases, V lost 4 bases, and 17 bases had no gene match. The CDR3 is made up of 18 amino acids. CDR3 sequence: CASSRPPRDSDIYYGYTF. DNA for the CDR3: TGTGCCAGCTCACGACCGCCCCGGGACAGTGATATTTACTATGGCTACACCTTC.

The chain uses TRBV19 and TRBJ2-5; D ambiguous. In germline, CDR1 is LNHDA, CDR2 SQIVND (reference sequence). The V and J ends lost 5 bases and 5 bases respectively, with 9 bases between them. CDR3 length: 12 amino acids. DNA of the CDR3: TGTGCCAGTAGTCCCCGAGATGAGACCCAGTACTTC. Amino acids: CASSPRDETQYF.

The J gene is TRBJ1-1, the V gene TRBV3-1; D unresolved. V was cut by 1 base and J by 1 base, with 7 bases left in between. Germline V gene data show CDR1 as LGHDT and CDR2 as YNNKEL (reference sequence). This CDR3 has 14 residues. CDR3 loop: CASSQVQANTEAFF. Here the CDR3 DNA reads TGTGCCAGCAGCCAAGTGCAGGCGAACACTGAAGCTTTCTTT.

The CDR3 region is CASTSDTFSGNTIYF. CDR3 coding DNA: TGTGCCAGCACCTCGGACACCTTCTCTGGAAACACCATATATTTT. The V call is TRBV12-3 or TRBV12-4, the J call TRBJ1-3; the D gene is possibly TRBD1 (5 bases). Trimming removed 7 bases at V and 0 bases at J, with 13 bases between. This CDR3 spans 15 amino acids.

This clonotype is a singleton in its sample. V usage is TRBV4-2 and J usage is TRBJ2-5, with 12 bases matching TRBD2. The CDR3 is 18 amino acids. CDR1 and CDR2 (germline): LGHNA, YNFKEQ. V gave up 4 bases and J gave up 4 bases; unmatched junction bases: 13. The chain's CDR3 is CASSPQALAGGQGETQYF. The DNA of the CDR3 is TGTGCCAGCAGCCCCCAGGCCCTAGCGGGGGGGCAGGGAGAGACCCAGTACTTC.

The gene calls are TRBV7-3 and TRBJ1-1; 8 bases line up with TRBD1. V lost 3 bases and J lost 2; bases outside the gene matches: 8. The CDR3 is made up of 16 amino acids. The germline V gene encodes CDR1 SGHTA and CDR2 FQGTGA. The CDR3 loop reads CASSFQPQGGNTEAFF. Written as DNA, the CDR3 is TGTGCCAGCAGCTTCCAACCACAGGGGGGAAACACTGAAGCTTTCTTT.

The chain combines TRBV29-1 with TRBJ1-1; TRBD1 matches at 8 bases. In germline, CDR1 is SQVTM, CDR2 ANQGSEA. With 3 bases clipped from V and 7 bases from J, the junction kept 10 bases outside the gene matches. CDR3 size: 14 residues. The CDR3 DNA sequence: TGCAGCGTTGACCAGCAGGGGGCGCGGAGTGAAGCTTTCTTT. Amino acid sequence: CSVDQQGARSEAFF.

This chain connects TRBV3-1 to TRBJ1-2, with D maybe TRBD1 (5 bases). The CDR3 runs to 14 residues. V was cut by 1 base and J by 5 bases, with 11 bases left in between. The V gene's germline CDR1 is LGHDT and CDR2 YNNKEL (reference sequence). This CDR3 reads CASSQGVGDYGYTF. CDR3 bases: TGTGCCAGCAGCCAAGGGGTAGGGGATTATGGCTACACCTTC.

The genes are TRBV20-1 and TRBJ2-3; no definite D call. The CDR3 spans 14 residues. Germline CDR1 is DFQATT and CDR2 is SNEGSKA (reference sequence). V lost 7 bases, J lost 1 base, and 15 bases lay in between. CDR3 protein: CSGMGNDGTDTQYF. The CDR3 DNA is TGCAGTGGTATGGGGAATGATGGCACAGATACGCAGTATTTT.

The chain joins TRBV4-1 to TRBJ1-4, with D perhaps matching TRBD1 (5 bases). The CDR3 loop spans 14 amino acids. The V and J ends lost 0 bases and 6 bases respectively, with 8 bases between them. In germline, CDR1 is MGHRA, CDR2 YSYEKL. CDR3 sequence: CASSQDPQDEKLFF. The CDR3 coding sequence is TGCGCCAGCAGCCAAGATCCACAGGATGAAAAACTGTTTTTT.

The V and J genes are TRBV12-3 or TRBV12-4 and TRBJ1-2; D gene ambiguous. Trimming shortened V by 7 bases and J by 4 bases, and 13 bases separated the two germline ends. The CDR3 extends over 13 amino acids. CDR3: CASTGKNIYGYTF. The CDR3 bases are TGTGCCAGCACGGGGAAAAATATCTATGGCTACACCTTC.